This TCR beta chain was identified during a study of human T cells and chemical hapten exposure. Study summary: Chiefly female patients presented with alopecia areata, totalis or universalis.

Described time point: patch test 3, about 24 weeks after DPC sensitization. The treatment denotes: therapeutic diphenylcyclopropenone sensitization with weekly scalp DPC. V gave up 10 bases and J gave up 0 bases; unmatched junction bases: 4. This CDR3 is 15 amino acids long. Germline CDR1 and CDR2: MGHDK and SYGVNS. TCRdb re-called the RACE reads through MiXCR, storing one row per CDR3 protein. The data hold more than 95,000 distinct CDR3 sequences, with roughly 27% observed a single time. Source: whole blood, taken in connection with sensitization to the hapten diphenylcyclopropenone (DPC). The origin of this receptor is a man aged 35-49 years with alopecia areata. Some clones in this sample may be carry-over from other donors' samples. The genes are TRBV25-1 and TRBJ2-6; 9 bases line up with TRBD1. CDR3 in DNA: TGTGCCACCGGGACAGGGACCTCTGGGGCCAACGTCCTGACTTTC. This sequence encodes CATGTGTSGANVLTF. The variable domain in full, completed from reference TRBV25-1 and TRBJ2-6, reads EADIYQTPRYLVIGTGKKITLECSQTMGHDKMYWYQQDPGMELHLIHYSYGVNSTEKGDLSSESTVSRIRTEHFPLTLESARPSHTSQYLCATGTGTSGANVLTFGAGSRLTVL.